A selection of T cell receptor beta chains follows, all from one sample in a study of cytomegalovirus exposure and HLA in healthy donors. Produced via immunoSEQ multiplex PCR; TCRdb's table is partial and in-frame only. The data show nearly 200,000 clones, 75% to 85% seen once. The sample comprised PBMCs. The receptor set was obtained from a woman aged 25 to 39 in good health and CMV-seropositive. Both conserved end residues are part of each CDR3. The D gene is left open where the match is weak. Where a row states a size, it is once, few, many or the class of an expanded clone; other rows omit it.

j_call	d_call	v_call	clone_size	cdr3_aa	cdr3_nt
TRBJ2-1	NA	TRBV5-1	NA	CASSSTVGREQFF	TGCGCCAGCAGCTCGACGGTGGGGAGGGAGCAGTTCTTC
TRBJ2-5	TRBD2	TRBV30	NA	CAWRTGTSGNQETQYF	TGTGCCTGGAGGACCGGGACTAGCGGAAACCAAGAGACCCAGTACTTC
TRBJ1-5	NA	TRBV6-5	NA	CASSYRHSGQPQHF	TGTGCCAGCAGTTACAGGCACAGCGGTCAGCCCCAGCATTTT
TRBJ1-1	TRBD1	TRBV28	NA	CASSLGQGGTEAFF	TGTGCCAGCAGCTTAGGACAGGGAGGAACTGAAGCTTTCTTT
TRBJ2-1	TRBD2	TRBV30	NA	CAWSGGGYNEQFF	TGTGCCTGGAGTGGCGGGGGCTACAATGAGCAGTTCTTC
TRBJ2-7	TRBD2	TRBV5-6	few	CASSLILAGLNEQYF	TGTGCCAGCAGCTTAATCCTAGCGGGACTAAACGAGCAGTACTTC
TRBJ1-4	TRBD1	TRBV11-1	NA	CASSKGQGIGEKLFF	TGTGCCAGCAGCAAAGGACAGGGGATCGGCGAAAAACTGTTTTTT
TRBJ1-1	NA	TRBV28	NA	CASSLGGVYYTEAFF	TGTGCCAGCAGTTTAGGTGGTGTCTATTACACTGAAGCTTTCTTT
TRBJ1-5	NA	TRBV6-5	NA	CASSYMQGNQPQHF	TGTGCCAGCAGTTACATGCAGGGCAATCAGCCCCAGCATTTT
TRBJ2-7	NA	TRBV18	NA	CASSPPGAHEQYF	TGTGCCAGCTCACCACCGGGAGCCCACGAGCAGTACTTC
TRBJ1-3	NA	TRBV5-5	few	CASSAPELSGNTIYF	TGTGCCAGCAGCGCACCGGAGCTCTCTGGAAACACCATATATTTT
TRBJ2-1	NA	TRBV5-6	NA	CASSPRGYNEQFF	TGTGCCAGCAGCCCAAGGGGTTACAATGAGCAGTTCTTC
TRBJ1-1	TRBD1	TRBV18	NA	CASSTDRGKTEAFF	TGTGCCAGCTCTACGGACAGGGGGAAGACTGAAGCTTTCTTT
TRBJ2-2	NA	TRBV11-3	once	CASSPSTGELFF	TGTGCCAGCAGCCCTTCCACCGGGGAGCTGTTTTTT
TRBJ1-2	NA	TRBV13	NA	CASSLGQHGYTF	TGTGCCAGCAGCTTAGGACAGCATGGCTACACCTTC
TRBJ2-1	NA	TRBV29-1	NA	CSVGQVSYNEQFF	TGCAGCGTCGGACAAGTCTCCTACAATGAGCAGTTCTTC
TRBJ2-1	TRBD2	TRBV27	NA	CASSLLGGAGVYNEQFF	TGTGCCAGCAGTCTCCTAGGTGGAGCGGGAGTGTACAATGAGCAGTTCTTC
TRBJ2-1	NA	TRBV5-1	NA	CASSFRGGTRYNEQFF	TGCGCCAGCAGCTTTCGAGGCGGGACCCGCTACAATGAGCAGTTCTTC
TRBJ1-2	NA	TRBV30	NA	CAWSPGGGYGYTF	TGTGCCTGGAGTCCGGGGGGTGGCTATGGCTACACCTTC
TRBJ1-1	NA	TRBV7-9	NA	CASSTSTGNTEAFF	TGTGCCAGCAGCACCTCGACAGGGAACACTGAAGCTTTCTTT
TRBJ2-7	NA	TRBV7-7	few	CANLVDSSSYEQYF	TGTGCTAACTTGGTAGATTCTAGCTCCTACGAGCAGTACTTC
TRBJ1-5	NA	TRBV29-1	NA	CSVEVGDGGFNQPQHF	TGCAGCGTTGAAGTAGGGGATGGGGGCTTCAATCAGCCCCAGCATTTT
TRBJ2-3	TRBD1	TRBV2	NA	CASRDREADTQYF	TGTGCCAGCCGGGACAGGGAGGCAGATACGCAGTATTTT
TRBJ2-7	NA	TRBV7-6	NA	CASSFRLTGEQYF	TGTGCCAGCAGCTTTAGACTAACGGGAGAGCAGTACTTC
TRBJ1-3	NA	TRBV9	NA	CASSGQGLPSSGNTIYF	TGTGCCAGCAGCGGCCAAGGACTCCCAAGCTCTGGAAACACCATATATTTT
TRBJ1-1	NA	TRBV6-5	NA	CASSTDGLLNTEAFF	TGTGCCAGCAGTACGGACGGACTCTTGAACACTGAAGCTTTCTTT
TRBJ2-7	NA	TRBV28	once	CASRSTYEQYF	TGTGCCAGCAGGTCCACCTACGAGCAGTACTTC
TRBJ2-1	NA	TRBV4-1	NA	CASSQAPTSANYNEQFF	TGCGCCAGCAGCCAAGCCCCGACTAGTGCGAACTACAATGAGCAGTTCTTC
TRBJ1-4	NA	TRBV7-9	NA	CASSERGNEKLFF	TGTGCCAGCAGCGAGAGGGGGAATGAAAAACTGTTTTTT
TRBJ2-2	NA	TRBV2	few	CASRTQRDTGELFF	TGTGCCAGTAGGACTCAGAGAGACACCGGGGAGCTGTTTTTT
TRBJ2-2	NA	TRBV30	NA	CAWKRRGDTGELFF	TGTGCCTGGAAGCGGAGGGGAGACACCGGGGAGCTGTTTTTT
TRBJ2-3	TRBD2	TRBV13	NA	CASSSGLAGGDTQYF	TGTGCCAGCAGCTCGGGACTAGCGGGGGGAGATACGCAGTATTTT
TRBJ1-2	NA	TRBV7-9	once	CASSSVLAGVGGYTF	TGTGCCAGCAGCTCCGTCCTGGCGGGGGTCGGCGGCTACACCTTC
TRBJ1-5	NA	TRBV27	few	CASSLSWGRDDQPQHF	TGTGCCAGCAGTTTATCGTGGGGCAGGGATGACCAGCCCCAGCATTTT
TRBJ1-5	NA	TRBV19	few	CASSGRLNQPQHF	TGTGCCAGTAGTGGCAGGTTAAATCAGCCCCAGCATTTT
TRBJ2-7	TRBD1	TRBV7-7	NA	CASPPGQDLYEQYF	TGTGCTAGCCCTCCGGGACAGGATCTCTACGAGCAGTACTTC
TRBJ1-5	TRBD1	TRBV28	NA	CASNYLTGVGQPQHF	TGTGCCAGCAATTACCTGACAGGGGTTGGTCAGCCCCAGCATTTT
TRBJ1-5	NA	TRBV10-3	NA	CAATDSNQPQHF	TGTGCCGCCACAGATAGCAATCAGCCCCAGCATTTT
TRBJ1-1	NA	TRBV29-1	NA	CSVDGRVNTEAFF	TGCAGCGTTGATGGCAGGGTGAACACTGAAGCTTTCTTT
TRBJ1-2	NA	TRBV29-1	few	CSVEGGDGYTF	TGCAGCGTTGAAGGGGGAGATGGCTACACCTTC
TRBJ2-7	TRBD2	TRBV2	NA	CASSVLAGREQYF	TGTGCCAGCAGTGTGTTAGCGGGACGCGAGCAGTACTTC
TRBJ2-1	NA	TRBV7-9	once	CASSIGEANEQFF	TGTGCCAGCAGCATAGGGGAGGCGAATGAGCAGTTCTTC
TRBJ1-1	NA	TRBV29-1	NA	CSVRRGGNTEAFF	TGCAGCGTTAGGCGGGGAGGGAACACTGAAGCTTTCTTT
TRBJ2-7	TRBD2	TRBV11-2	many	CASSLEYAGAHEQYF	TGTGCCAGCAGCTTAGAATACGCGGGAGCCCACGAGCAGTACTTC
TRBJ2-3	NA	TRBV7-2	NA	CASRGGGSTDTQYF	TGTGCCAGCAGGGGGGGTGGTAGCACAGATACGCAGTATTTT
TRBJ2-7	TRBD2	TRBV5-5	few	CASSLPMTSGRAGEQYF	TGTGCCAGCAGCTTGCCCATGACTAGCGGGAGGGCCGGGGAGCAGTACTTC
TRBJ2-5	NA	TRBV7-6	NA	CASRAAGETQYF	TGTGCCAGCAGAGCCGCGGGGGAGACCCAGTACTTC
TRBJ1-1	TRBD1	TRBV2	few	CASSLRGDRSEAFF	TGTGCCAGCAGCCTGAGGGGGGACAGGTCTGAAGCTTTCTTT
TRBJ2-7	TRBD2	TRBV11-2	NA	CASTYSPGLAGVYEQYF	TGTGCCAGCACCTATTCCCCGGGACTAGCGGGAGTTTACGAGCAGTACTTC
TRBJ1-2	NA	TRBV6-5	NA	CASTRTATNYGYTF	TGTGCCAGCACCCGGACAGCTACAAACTATGGCTACACCTTC